The 11 T cell receptor beta chains in this list originate from one sample, sequenced in a study of breast tumors, draining lymph nodes, adjacent tissues. Samples came from axillary lymph nodes draining the breast cancer. Each CDR3 protein is one row after TCRdb ran MiXCR on the multiplex PCR reads. Counted here are some 120,000 distinct CDR3 sequences, roughly 20% occurring once; the ten biggest clones make up roughly 2%. The sample was axillary lymph node tissue. All receptors come from a female donor with breast cancer. Some clones in this sample may be carry-over from other donors' samples.

This clonotype was recorded a few times. A much larger clone sits a single nucleotide away, making a read error possible. Because it lacks the conserved phenylalanine or tryptophan at the end, this CDR3 is likely a read error. The chain is built from TRBV20-1 and TRBJ2-3; 8 bases are a match to TRBD2. This CDR3 spans 13 amino acids. The trim removed 1 base at V and 7 bases at J, leaving 4 bases unmatched. Germline CDR1 and CDR2: DFQATT and SNEGSKA (reference sequence). The CDR3 reads CSARAGGPNTQYS. The CDR3 coding sequence is TGCAGTGCTAGAGCGGGAGGGCCAAATACGCAGTATTCT.

This clonotype was seen at least ten times. The V call is TRBV9, the J call TRBJ2-7; D possibly corresponds to TRBD1 (6 bases). CDR1 is SGDLS and CDR2 is YYNGEE in the germline V gene. Trimming stripped 8 bases from V and 0 bases from J, with 21 bases between. The CDR3 covers 16 residues. CDR3 bases: TGTGCCAGTACCCGACCTGGGACAAGCCTCTCCTACGAGCAGTACTTC. It specifies CASTRPGTSLSYEQYF.

This rearrangement joins TRBV27 to TRBJ2-2; TRBD1 aligns across 8 bases. Germline V lookup: CDR1 MNHEY, CDR2 SMNVEV (reference sequence). Germline trimming cut 6 bases from V and 4 bases from J; bases unmatched to any gene: 19. CDR3 length equals 19 residues. CDR3 region: CASSRLGQGARASTGELFF. CDR3 sequence (DNA): TGTGCCAGCAGCCGCCTTGGGCAGGGGGCACGAGCGAGCACCGGGGAGCTGTTTTTT.

V and J are TRBV6-1 and TRBJ1-5, with D possibly being TRBD1 (5 bases). The CDR3 runs to 16 residues. V was pared by 6 bases and J by 0 bases, with 15 bases between. From germline, CDR1 is MNHNS and CDR2 SASEGT. DNA of the CDR3: TGTGCCAGCAGCCAACGGGGGAGTTATAGCAATCAGCCCCAGCATTTT. Translated: CASSQRGSYSNQPQHF.

This clonotype showed up many times. The chain couples TRBV5-6 to TRBJ2-1, with 9 bases identical to TRBD1. Trimming at V came to 4 bases and at J to 7 bases, leaving 12 bases not matched to a gene. Per the germline V gene, CDR1 is SGHDT and CDR2 is YYEEEE. This CDR3 comprises 16 residues. DNA for the CDR3: TGTGCCAGCAGCGCCTTTCGGGACAGGGATATGAATGAGCAGTTCTTC. Its translation is CASSAFRDRDMNEQFF.

In this sample, this clonotype turned up many times. V usage is TRBV5-4 and J usage is TRBJ1-2, with 12 bases matching TRBD1. The CDR3 contains 16 residues. Losses at the gene ends were 4 bases for V and 4 bases for J; bases not matched to a gene: 8. Germline CDR1 is SGHNT and CDR2 is YYREEE (reference sequence). CDR3 sequence (DNA): TGTGCCAGCAGCCCTGCGGGGACAGGGGGCCTCTATGGCTACACCTTC. This sequence encodes CASSPAGTGGLYGYTF. Looking up the rest from reference TRBV5-4 and TRBJ1-2 gives the full variable domain: ETGVTQSPTHLIKTRGQQVTLRCSSQSGHNTVSWYQQALGQGPQFIFQYYREEENGRGNFPPRFSGLQFPNYSSELNVNALELDDSALYLCASSPAGTGGLYGYTFGSGTRLTVV.

To note about this clonotype: This may be a read error: a much more frequent sequence differs by one nucleotide. The chain couples TRBV30 to TRBJ2-1; TRBD2 agrees at 8 bases. V lost 2 bases, J lost 0 bases, and 9 bases stayed unmatched. Per the germline V gene, CDR1 is GTSNPN and CDR2 is SVGIG (reference sequence). The length of the CDR3 is 17 residues. CDR3 DNA: TGTGCCTGGAGTCCCCATAGCGGGAACCCCTCCTACAATGAGCAGTTCTTC. Encoded protein: CAWSPHSGNPSYNEQFF.

This clonotype was counted many times. This chain connects TRBV4-1 to TRBJ2-1; 10 bases line up with TRBD1. This CDR3 contains 16 residues. Trimming took 1 base from V and 4 from J; bases not matched to a gene: 4. Germline V gene lookup returns CDR1 MGHRA and CDR2 YSYEKL. The CDR3 nucleotides read TGCGCCAGCAGCCAAGGGGGGACAGGGGCGTACAATGAGCAGTTCTTC. This translates into CASSQGGTGAYNEQFF.

The rearrangement uses TRBV15 and TRBJ2-5, with D possibly matching TRBD1 (6 bases). Trimming removed 1 base from V and 5 bases from J, with 17 bases in between. CDR3 length: 16 residues. Per the germline V gene, CDR1 is LNHNV and CDR2 is YYDKDF (reference sequence). The CDR3 reads CATSRGDGRGGETQYF. Here the CDR3 DNA reads TGTGCCACCAGCAGAGGAGACGGCAGGGGTGGCGAGACCCAGTACTTC.

A note on this clonotype: A read error is possible here, since a much larger clone lies one base away. The chain has TRBV19 and TRBJ2-7; tentative D call: TRBD2 (6 bases). Trimming stripped 7 bases from V and 4 bases from J, with 23 bases between. The CDR3 covers 16 residues. Germline CDR1 is LNHDA and CDR2 is SQIVND (reference sequence). The CDR3 DNA sequence: TGTGCCAGTACCCCACTAGCTGCGGAGAATATGTACGAGCAGTACTTC. Amino acid sequence: CASTPLAAENMYEQYF.

This clonotype appeared a few times. A much larger clone differs by one base, so this may be a read error. The V gene is TRBV2, the J gene TRBJ2-3; D unresolved. The germline V and J ends were trimmed by 6 bases and 8 bases, with 18 bases remaining between them. The germline gives CDR1 SNHLY, CDR2 FYNNEI. The CDR3 consists of 14 residues. The CDR3 nucleotides read TGTGCCAGCAGCCCTGAAGACTTGGCAGGTACGCAGTATTTT. This codes for CASSPEDLAGTQYF.